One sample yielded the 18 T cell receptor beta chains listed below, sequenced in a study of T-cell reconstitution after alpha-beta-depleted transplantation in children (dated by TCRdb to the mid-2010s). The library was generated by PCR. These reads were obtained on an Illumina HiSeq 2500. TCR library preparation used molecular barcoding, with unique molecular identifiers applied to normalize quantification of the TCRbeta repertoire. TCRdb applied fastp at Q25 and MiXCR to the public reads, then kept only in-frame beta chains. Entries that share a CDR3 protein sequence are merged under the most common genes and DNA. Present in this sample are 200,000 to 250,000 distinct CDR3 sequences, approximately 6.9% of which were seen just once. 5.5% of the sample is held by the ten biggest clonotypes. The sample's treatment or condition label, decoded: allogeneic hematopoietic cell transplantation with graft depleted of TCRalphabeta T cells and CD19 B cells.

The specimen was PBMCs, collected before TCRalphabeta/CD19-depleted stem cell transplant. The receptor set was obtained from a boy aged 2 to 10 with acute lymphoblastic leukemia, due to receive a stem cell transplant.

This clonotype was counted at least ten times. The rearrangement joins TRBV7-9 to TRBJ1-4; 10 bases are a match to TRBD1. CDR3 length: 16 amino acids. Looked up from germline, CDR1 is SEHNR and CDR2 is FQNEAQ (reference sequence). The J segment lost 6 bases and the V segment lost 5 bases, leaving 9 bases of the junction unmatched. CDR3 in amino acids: CASSEGTGVFDEKLFF. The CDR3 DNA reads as TGTGCCAGCAGCGAGGGGACAGGGGTGTTTGATGAAAAACTGTTTTTT. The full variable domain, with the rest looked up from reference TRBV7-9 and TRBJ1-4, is DTGVSQNPRHKITKRGQNVTFRCDPISEHNRLYWYRQTLGQGPEFLTYFQNEAQLEKSRLLSDRFSAERPKGSFSTLEIQRTEQGDSAMYLCASSEGTGVFDEKLFFGSGTQLSVL.

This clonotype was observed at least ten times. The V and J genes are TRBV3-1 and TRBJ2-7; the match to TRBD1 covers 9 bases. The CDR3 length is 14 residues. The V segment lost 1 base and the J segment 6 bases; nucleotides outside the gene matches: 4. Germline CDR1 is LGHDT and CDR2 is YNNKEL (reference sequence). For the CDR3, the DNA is TGTGCCAGCAGCCAAGTAACAGGGGGCGCCGAGCAGTACTTC. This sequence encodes CASSQVTGGAEQYF.

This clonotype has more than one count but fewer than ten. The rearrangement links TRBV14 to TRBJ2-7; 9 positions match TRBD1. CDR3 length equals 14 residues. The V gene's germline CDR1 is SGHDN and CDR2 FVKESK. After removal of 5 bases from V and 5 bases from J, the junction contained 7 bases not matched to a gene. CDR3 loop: CASSSGTGSNEQYF. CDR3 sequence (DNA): TGTGCCAGCAGCTCCGGGACAGGGAGTAACGAGCAGTACTTC.

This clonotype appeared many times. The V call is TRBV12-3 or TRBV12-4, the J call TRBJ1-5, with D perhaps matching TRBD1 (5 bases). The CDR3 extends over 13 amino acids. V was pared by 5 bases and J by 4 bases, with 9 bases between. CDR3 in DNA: TGTGCCAGCAGTCCTTGGGGGAATCAGCCCCAGCATTTT. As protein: CASSPWGNQPQHF.

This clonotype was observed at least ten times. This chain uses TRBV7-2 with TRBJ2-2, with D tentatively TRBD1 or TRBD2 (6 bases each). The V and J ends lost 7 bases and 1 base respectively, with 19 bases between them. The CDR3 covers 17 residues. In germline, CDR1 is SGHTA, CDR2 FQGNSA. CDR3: CASIPQPGGKNTGELFF. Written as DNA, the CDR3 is TGTGCCAGCATCCCGCAGCCCGGGGGCAAGAACACCGGGGAGCTGTTTTTT.

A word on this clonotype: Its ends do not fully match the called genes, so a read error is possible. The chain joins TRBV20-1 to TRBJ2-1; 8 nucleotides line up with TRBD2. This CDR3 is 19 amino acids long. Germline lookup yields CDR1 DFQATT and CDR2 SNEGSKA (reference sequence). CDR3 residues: CCARDLRTSTGRRTDEQFF. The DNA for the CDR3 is TGCTGTGCTAGAGACTTAAGGACTAGCACTGGTAGGCGCACGGATGAGCAGTTCTTC.

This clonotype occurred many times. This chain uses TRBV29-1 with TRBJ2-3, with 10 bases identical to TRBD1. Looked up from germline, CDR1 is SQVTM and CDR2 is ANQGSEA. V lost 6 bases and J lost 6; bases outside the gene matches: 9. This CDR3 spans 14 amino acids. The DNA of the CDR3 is TGCAGCGTGGCCCCCGGGACAGGGGCCGATACGCAGTATTTT. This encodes CSVAPGTGADTQYF.

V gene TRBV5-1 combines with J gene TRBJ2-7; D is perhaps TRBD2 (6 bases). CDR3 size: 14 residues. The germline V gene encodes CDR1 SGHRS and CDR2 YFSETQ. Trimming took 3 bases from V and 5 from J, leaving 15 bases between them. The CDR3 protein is CASSSGTQTHEQYF. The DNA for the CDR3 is TGCGCCAGCAGCTCCGGGACTCAGACCCACGAGCAGTACTTC.

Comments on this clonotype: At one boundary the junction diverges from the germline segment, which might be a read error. CDR3 DNA: TGTGCCAGGAGTGGAATGAATGAGCAGTTCTTC. Encoded protein: CARSGMNEQFF. The chain recombines TRBV2 with TRBJ2-1; D unresolved. This CDR3 contains 11 residues. Germline assignment: CDR1 SNHLY and CDR2 FYNNEI. The variable domain in full, with the rest retrieved from reference TRBV2 and TRBJ2-1, is EPEVTQTPSHQVTQMGQEVILRCVPISNHLYFYWYRQILGQKVEFLVSFYNNEISEKSEIFDDQFSVERPDGSNFTLKIRSTKLEDSAMYFCARSGMNEQFFGPGTRLTVL.

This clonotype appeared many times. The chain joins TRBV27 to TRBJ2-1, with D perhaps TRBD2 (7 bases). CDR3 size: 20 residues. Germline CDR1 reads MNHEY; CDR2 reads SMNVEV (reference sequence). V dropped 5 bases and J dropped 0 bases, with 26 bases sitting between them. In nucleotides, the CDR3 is TGTGCCAGCAGTCCCTCGGGGGGCCGACTAGCTGTTAGCTCCTACAATGAGCAGTTCTTC. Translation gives CASSPSGGRLAVSSYNEQFF.

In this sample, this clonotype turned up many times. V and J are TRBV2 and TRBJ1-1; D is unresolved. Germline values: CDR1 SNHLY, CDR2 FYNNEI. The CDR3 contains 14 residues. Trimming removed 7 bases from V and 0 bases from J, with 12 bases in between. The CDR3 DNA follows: TGTGCCAGCAAGAGCATAGAAGTGAACACTGAAGCTTTCTTT. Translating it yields CASKSIEVNTEAFF. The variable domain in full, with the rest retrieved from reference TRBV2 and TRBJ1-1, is EPEVTQTPSHQVTQMGQEVILRCVPISNHLYFYWYRQILGQKVEFLVSFYNNEISEKSEIFDDQFSVERPDGSNFTLKIRSTKLEDSAMYFCASKSIEVNTEAFFGQGTRLTVV.

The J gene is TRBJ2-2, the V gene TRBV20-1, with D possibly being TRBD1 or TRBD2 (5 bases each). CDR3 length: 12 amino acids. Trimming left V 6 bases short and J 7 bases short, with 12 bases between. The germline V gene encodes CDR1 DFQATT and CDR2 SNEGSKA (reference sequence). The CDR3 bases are TGCAGTGCGGCGAGGGGTGGCGGGGAGCTGTTTTTT. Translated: CSAARGGGELFF.

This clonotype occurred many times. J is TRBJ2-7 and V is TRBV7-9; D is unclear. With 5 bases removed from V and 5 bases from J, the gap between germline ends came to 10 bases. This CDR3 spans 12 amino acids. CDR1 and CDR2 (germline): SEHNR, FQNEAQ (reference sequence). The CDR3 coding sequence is TGTGCCAGCAGCGTCTCAATCGACGAGCAGTACTTC. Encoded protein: CASSVSIDEQYF.

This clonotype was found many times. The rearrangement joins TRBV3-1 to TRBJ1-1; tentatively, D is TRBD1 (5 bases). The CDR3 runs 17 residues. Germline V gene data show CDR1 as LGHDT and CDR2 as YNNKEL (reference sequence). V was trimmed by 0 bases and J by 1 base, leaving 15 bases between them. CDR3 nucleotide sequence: TGTGCCAGCAGCCAAGATCCCGGTCAGGGCAGGAACACTGAAGCTTTCTTT. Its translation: CASSQDPGQGRNTEAFF.

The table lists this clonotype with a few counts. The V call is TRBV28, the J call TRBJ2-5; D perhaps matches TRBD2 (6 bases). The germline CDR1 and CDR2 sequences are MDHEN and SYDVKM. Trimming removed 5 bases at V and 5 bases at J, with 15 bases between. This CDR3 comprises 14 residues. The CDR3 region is CASSPRLVGETQYF. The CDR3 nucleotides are TGTGCCAGCAGTCCGCGACTAGTAGGGGAGACCCAGTACTTC.

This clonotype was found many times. The CDR3 region has the DNA TGTGCCAGCAGCTTTTTAGCGGGAGGGGCCGAGCAGTACTTC. This gives the protein CASSFLAGGAEQYF. This chain links TRBV7-9 with TRBJ2-7, with 11 bases that match TRBD2. The trim removed 3 bases at V and 6 bases at J, leaving 4 bases unmatched. Germline CDR1 is SEHNR and CDR2 is FQNEAQ (reference sequence). The CDR3 totals 14 residues.

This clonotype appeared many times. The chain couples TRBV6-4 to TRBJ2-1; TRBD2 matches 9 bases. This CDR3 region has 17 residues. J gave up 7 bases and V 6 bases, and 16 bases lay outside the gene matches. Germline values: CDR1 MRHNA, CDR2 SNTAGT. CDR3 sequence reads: CASSLVAGVGVGNEQFF. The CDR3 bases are TGTGCCAGCAGCCTGGTAGCGGGAGTTGGGGTCGGTAATGAGCAGTTCTTC.

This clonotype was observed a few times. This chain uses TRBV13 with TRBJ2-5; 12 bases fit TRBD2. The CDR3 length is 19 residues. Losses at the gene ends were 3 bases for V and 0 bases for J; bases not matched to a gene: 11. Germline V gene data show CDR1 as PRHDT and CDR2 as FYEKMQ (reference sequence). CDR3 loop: CASSFRLAGDEMYQETQYF. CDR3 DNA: TGTGCCAGCAGCTTTCGACTAGCGGGGGATGAAATGTACCAAGAGACCCAGTACTTC. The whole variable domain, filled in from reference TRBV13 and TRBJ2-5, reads AAGVIQSPRHLIKEKRETATLKCYPIPRHDTVYWYQQGPGQDPQFLISFYEKMQSDKGSIPDRFSAQQFSDYHSELNMSSLELGDSALYFCASSFRLAGDEMYQETQYFGPGTRLLVL.